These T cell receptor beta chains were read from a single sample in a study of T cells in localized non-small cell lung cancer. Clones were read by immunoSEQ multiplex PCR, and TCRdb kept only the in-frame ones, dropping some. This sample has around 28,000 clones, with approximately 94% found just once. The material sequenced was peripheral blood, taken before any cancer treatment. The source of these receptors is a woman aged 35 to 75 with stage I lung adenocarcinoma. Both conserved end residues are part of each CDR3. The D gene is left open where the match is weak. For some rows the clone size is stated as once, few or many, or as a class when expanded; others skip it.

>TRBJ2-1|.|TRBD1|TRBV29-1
TGCAGCGTTCCCGACAGGGGTAATACCTACAATGAGCAGTTCTTC
CSVPDRGNTYNEQFF
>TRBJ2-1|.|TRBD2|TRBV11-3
TGTGCCAGCAGCCAAAAAAAGCGGGGGGCCGACTATTACAATGAGCAGTTCTTC
CASSQKKRGADYYNEQFF
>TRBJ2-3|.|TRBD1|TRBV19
TGTGCCAGTGGACAACAGGGGAGAGTGGATACGCAGTATTTT
CASGQQGRVDTQYF
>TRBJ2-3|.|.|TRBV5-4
TGTGCCAGCAGCCACCCGAGATTACCACTTGGTACGCAGTATTTT
CASSHPRLPLGTQYF
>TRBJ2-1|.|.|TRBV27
TGTGCCAGCAGATGGGACGGACGAAGCTCCTACAATGAGCAGTTCTTC
CASRWDGRSSYNEQFF
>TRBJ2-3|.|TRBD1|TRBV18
TGTGCCAGCTCACCAGGACAGGGGATAACAGATACGCAGTATTTT
CASSPGQGITDTQYF
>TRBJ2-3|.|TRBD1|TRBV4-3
TGCGCCAGCAGCCCCGACAGGGCGAGCACAGATACGCAGTATTTT
CASSPDRASTDTQYF
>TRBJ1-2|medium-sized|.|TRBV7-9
TGTGCCAGCAGCTCCGACAGGTTCCGTTACACCTTC
CASSSDRFRYTF
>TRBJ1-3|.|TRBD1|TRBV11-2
TGTGCCAGCCTACCTATGACAGGGGTCGGAAACACCATATATTTT
CASLPMTGVGNTIYF
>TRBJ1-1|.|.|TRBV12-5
TGTGCTAGTGGTCTCGACCTACTAATCACTGAAGCTTTCTTT
CASGLDLLITEAFF
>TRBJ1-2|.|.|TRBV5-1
TGCGCCAGCAGCTTATCGAGTGTTTATGGCTACACCTTC
CASSLSSVYGYTF
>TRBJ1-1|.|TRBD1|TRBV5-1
TGCGCCAGCAAGCAAGCAGGGGGCACTGAAGCTTTCTTT
CASKQAGGTEAFF
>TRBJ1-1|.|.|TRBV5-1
TGCGCCAGCAGCTGGGAATACAGGGAGGGAACTGAAGCTTTCTTT
CASSWEYREGTEAFF
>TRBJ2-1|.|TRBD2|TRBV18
TGTGCCAGCTCACCACCGGGGCGGGGGAGCTCCTACAATGAGCAGTTCTTC
CASSPPGRGSSYNEQFF
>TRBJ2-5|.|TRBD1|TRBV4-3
TGCGCCAGCAGCCAACGTTGGGACAGGGGTGAGACCCAGTACTTC
CASSQRWDRGETQYF
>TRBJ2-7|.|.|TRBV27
TGTGCCAGCAGTCCACGAGAAGGGACGGACAGCTCCTACGAGCAGTACTTC
CASSPREGTDSSYEQYF
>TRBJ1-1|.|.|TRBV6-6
TGTGCCAGCAGTCCCCGCCCGGAGAACACTGAAGCTTTCTTT
CASSPRPENTEAFF
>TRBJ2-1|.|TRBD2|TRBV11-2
TGTGCCAGCAGCTTAGAACTAGCGGGGACCTACAATGAGCAGTTCTTC
CASSLELAGTYNEQFF
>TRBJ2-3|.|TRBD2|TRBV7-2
TGTGCGCCCGACGTTACTAGCGGTATCACAGATACGCAGTATTTT
CAPDVTSGITDTQYF
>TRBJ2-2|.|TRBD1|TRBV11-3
TGTGCCAGCAGCAAGATTGACAGGGCTTTGATCCAGGGGGAGCTGTTTTTT
CASSKIDRALIQGELFF
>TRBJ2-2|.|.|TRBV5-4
TGTGCCAGCAGCAGAGGACAGCTCGGGGAGCTGTTTTTT
CASSRGQLGELFF
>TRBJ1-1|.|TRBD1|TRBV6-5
TGTGCCAGCACCCCCCGGGACAGGGGGACTTATGAAGCTTTCTTT
CASTPRDRGTYEAFF
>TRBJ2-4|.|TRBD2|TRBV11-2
TGTGCCAGCAGCTCGACATGGACTAGCGGGGGCCCTAAAAACATTCAGTACTTC
CASSSTWTSGGPKNIQYF
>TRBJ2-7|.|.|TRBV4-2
TGTGCCAGCAGCCAAGTTGTGGCAGGGTCAGACTACGAGCAGTACTTC
CASSQVVAGSDYEQYF
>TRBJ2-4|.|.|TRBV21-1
TGTGCCAGCAGCTTAAGAGGGGGAGTTAGAATAGCCAAAAACATTCAGTACTTC
CASSLRGGVRIAKNIQYF
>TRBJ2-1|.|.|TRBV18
TGTGCCAGCTCACCACGGTCGTGGAGGAGCTCCTACAATGAGCAGTTCTTC
CASSPRSWRSSYNEQFF
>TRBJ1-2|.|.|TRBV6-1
TGTGCCAGCAGTGAAGCGGGCGGTAACTATGGCTACACCTTC
CASSEAGGNYGYTF
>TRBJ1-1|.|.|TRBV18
TGTGCCAGCTCACCACTAGCAGAGAACACTGAAGCTTTCTTT
CASSPLAENTEAFF
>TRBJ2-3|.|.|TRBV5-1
TGCGCCAGCAGCTTGGAAGTAAGGTCACTGGATACGCAGTATTTT
CASSLEVRSLDTQYF
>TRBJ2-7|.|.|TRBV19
TGTGCCAGTAGTTACAGGACGACCTACGAGCAGTACTTC
CASSYRTTYEQYF
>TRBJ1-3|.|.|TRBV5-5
TGTGCCAGCAGCTTTACAGGGACCTCTGGAAACACCATATATTTT
CASSFTGTSGNTIYF
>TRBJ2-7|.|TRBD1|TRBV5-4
TGTGCCAGCAGCTGGGACAGAGACTACGAGCAGTACTTC
CASSWDRDYEQYF
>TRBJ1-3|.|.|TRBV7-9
TGTGCCAGCAGCTTAGGAGCTGGAAACACCATATATTTT
CASSLGAGNTIYF
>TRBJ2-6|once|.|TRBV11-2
TGTGCCAGCAGCCCCCAGGGATCTTTCTCTGGTTTTACTTTC
CASSPQGSFSGFTF
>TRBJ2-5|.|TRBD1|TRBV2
TGTGCCAGCAGTAGGGACAGGGGGCATGGGGAGACCCAGTACTTC
CASSRDRGHGETQYF
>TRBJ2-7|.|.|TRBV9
TGTGCCAGCAGCGCAGGAGGGAACCTCTACGAGCAGTACTTC
CASSAGGNLYEQYF
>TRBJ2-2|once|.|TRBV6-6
TGTGCCAGCACCTTGGGGGCCCCCGGGGAGCTGTTTTTT
CASTLGAPGELFF
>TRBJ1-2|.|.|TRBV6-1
TGTGCCAGCAGTGCGGGACGTTTCGTGGTCTATGGCTACACCTTC
CASSAGRFVVYGYTF
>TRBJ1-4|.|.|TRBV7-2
TGTGCCAGCAGCTTAGGGATCTGGGAAAAACTGTTTTTT
CASSLGIWEKLFF
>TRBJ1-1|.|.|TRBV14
TGTGCCAGCAGCCAAGGCCATTCATGGACTGAAGCTTTCTTT
CASSQGHSWTEAFF
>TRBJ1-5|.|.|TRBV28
TGTCCCCCCCGGCTAGGGTCTCAGCCCCAGCATTTT
CPPRLGSQPQHF
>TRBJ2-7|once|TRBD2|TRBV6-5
TGTGCCAGCAGTGGAAGTCTAGCGGGGTACTACGAGCAGTACTTC
CASSGSLAGYYEQYF
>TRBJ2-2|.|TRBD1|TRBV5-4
TGTGCCAGCAGCCACGGACAGGGGATGTCCGGGGAGCTGTTTTTT
CASSHGQGMSGELFF
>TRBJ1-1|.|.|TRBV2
TGTGCCAGCAGTGAAAAGGGGGGCAGTCCCTTCACTGAAGCTTTCTTT
CASSEKGGSPFTEAFF